The 8 T cell receptor beta chains below were found in one sample sequenced in a study of neoadjuvant anti-PD-1 for oral cavity cancer (dated by TCRdb to the early 2020s). To prepare the library, the immunoSEQ multiplex PCR assay was applied. Sourced from immuneACCESS, this table was stored by TCRdb with only in-frame sequences that have V and J called. A share of the clones is absent; for the studies checked, an unresolved V gene accounts for under half, and the remainder has no known explanation. The sample profile shows under 85,000 clones; less than 85% of them were found once. Of the sample, around 3.1% falls within the top ten clones. This specimen's time point label, interpreted: before neoadjuvant nivolumab. The sample in question was PBMCs, obtained before nivolumab (anti-PD-1) treatment. The receptors come from a person aged 40 to 85 with oral cavity squamous cell carcinoma.

J is TRBJ2-5 and V is TRBV6-6; D possibly corresponds to TRBD2 (5 bases). CDR1 is MNHNY and CDR2 is SVGAGI in the germline V gene (reference sequence). Trimming shortened V by 2 bases and J by 1 base, and 8 bases separated the two germline ends. The CDR3 has 14 residues. This chain's CDR3 is CASSYGEIQETQYF. For the CDR3, the DNA is TGTGCCAGCAGTTACGGGGAGATCCAAGAGACCCAGTACTTC.

CDR3 in amino acids: CASNLIGGTLNQPQHF. The CDR3, as DNA: TGTGCCAGTAATTTAATCGGGGGAACGCTAAATCAGCCCCAGCATTTT. The J gene is TRBJ1-5, the V gene TRBV19, with D perhaps matching TRBD1 (5 bases). The CDR3 runs to 16 residues. Germline loops: CDR1 LNHDA, CDR2 SQIVND (reference sequence). Trimming pared 7 bases from V and 4 bases from J, leaving 20 bases between.

V usage is TRBV7-9 and J usage is TRBJ2-2, with 9 bases matching TRBD2. Unmatched junction bases numbered 9, after V lost 7 bases and J lost 3 bases. Germline V gene sequence: CDR1 SEHNR, CDR2 FQNEAQ (reference sequence). The CDR3 is 16 residues long. The CDR3 sequence is CASTLIAGADTGELFF. CDR3 bases: TGTGCCAGCACCCTTATAGCGGGAGCGGACACCGGGGAGCTGTTTTTT. Variable domain in full (rest from reference TRBV7-9 and TRBJ2-2): DTGVSQNPRHKITKRGQNVTFRCDPISEHNRLYWYRQTLGQGPEFLTYFQNEAQLEKSRLLSDRFSAERPKGSFSTLEIQRTEQGDSAMYLCASTLIAGADTGELFFGEGSRLTVL.

This clone was found many times. This chain links TRBV6-5 with TRBJ2-2; possible D gene TRBD2, 6 bases. Trimming took 6 bases from V and 5 from J, leaving 7 bases between them. Germline V lookup: CDR1 MNHEY, CDR2 SVGAGI. This CDR3 is 12 amino acids long. This chain's CDR3 is CASRGLTGELFF. The CDR3 bases are TGTGCCAGCAGGGGACTGACCGGGGAGCTGTTTTTT.

This chain joins TRBV6-5 and TRBJ2-7; D is undetermined. CDR1 MNHEY and CDR2 SVGAGI come from the germline V gene. Trimming shortened V by 6 bases and J by 1 base, and 13 bases separated the two germline ends. This CDR3 spans 14 amino acids. In DNA, the CDR3 is TGTGCCAGCAGCCTTCGGCCTCAGTCCTACGAGCAGTACTTC. Translating it yields CASSLRPQSYEQYF.

This sequence joins TRBV6-5 and TRBJ1-2; no clear D gene. Between the trimmed V and J ends, which lost 2 bases and 6 bases, there was a span of 10 bases. Germline values: CDR1 MNHEY, CDR2 SVGAGI. The CDR3 length is 13 residues. The CDR3 nucleotides are TGTGCCAGCAGTTACCCTCAAGGAAATGGCTACACCTTC. Its protein product is CASSYPQGNGYTF.

This chain connects TRBV9 to TRBJ2-5; tentative D call: TRBD1 (6 bases). Trimming removed 4 bases at V and 3 bases at J, with 13 bases between. Germline V gene sequence: CDR1 SGDLS, CDR2 YYNGEE. The CDR3 covers 14 residues. CDR3 amino acids: CASSQGPGKETQYF. The CDR3, as DNA: TGTGCCAGCAGCCAGGGGCCGGGGAAAGAGACCCAGTACTTC. The whole variable domain, filled in from reference TRBV9 and TRBJ2-5, reads DSGVTQTPKHLITATGQRVTLRCSPRSGDLSVYWYQQSLDQGLQFLIQYYNGEERAKGNILERFSAQQFPDLHSELNLSSLELGDSALYFCASSQGPGKETQYFGPGTRLLVL.

This clone showed up just a few times. This chain joins TRBV2 and TRBJ1-2; perhaps TRBD1 as D (6 bases). Germline V CDR1 and CDR2: SNHLY, FYNNEI. With 6 bases removed from V and 7 bases from J, the gap between germline ends came to 12 bases. This CDR3 is 12 amino acids long. The CDR3 DNA follows: TGTGCCAGCAGGGACAAGGGGGGTGGCTACACCTTC. It yields the protein CASRDKGGGYTF.